The entry that follows covers one T cell receptor (beta chain) sequence. Its antigen target is currently unknown. Library creation used the immunoSEQ multiplex PCR assay. A mixture of 60 forward primers for TCR Vbeta segments and 13 reverse primers for TCR Jbeta segments was used in the multiplex PCR. The CDR3 region of rearranged TCR beta genes was amplified from genomic DNA by a multiplex PCR assay. The Illumina HiSeq System was used to sequence the amplified TCR beta libraries as 87-base-pair reads. Processing in the source paper ran as follows. A later analysis tallied tens of millions of unique TCR beta chains across the approximately 670 repertoires, and approximately 9.9 million of those chains were shared by two or more donors. To remove PCR and sequencing errors, raw reads were error-corrected and collapsed into unique sequences using a nearest-neighbor algorithm that merged closely related sequences. To assign V, D and J gene segments, CDR3 sequences were aligned to IMGT reference sequences. For a sequence to be retained, a match of at least six nucleotides to both a V gene segment and a J gene segment was required. Rearrangements were called productive when the CDR3 lacked stop codons and stayed in frame with V and J; all others were non-productive. CDR3 was defined according to IMGT convention as the region running from the second conserved V-encoded cysteine to the conserved J-encoded phenylalanine. Sequences without an unambiguous match to a single V gene segment were excluded from the earlier analysis of 587 of the donors. In an earlier analysis of several hundred of the donors, a V segment was called functional when productive rearrangements were above 56.7%, and segregating when the standard deviation between donors exceeded 5%. To diagnose cytomegalovirus status from the catalog of TCR beta chain sequences, a statistical classification framework was built. A later analysis assigned V and J genes by comparing TCR nucleotide sequences with IMGT/GENE-DB human TR gene sequences. In a later analysis, CDR3 sequences and most-parsimonious VDJ recombination scenarios were assigned using the TCRdist pipeline. In a later analysis, every TCR beta chain was defined by the combination of its CDR3 amino acid sequence and its V-gene family, and reads without a unique V-gene family were dropped. In a later analysis, 450 to 600 highly shared, low-generation-probability nucleotide sequences were removed to address suspected cross-contamination and a sequencing artifact. In a later analysis, a clonal expansion index was calculated for each public chain from normalized within-repertoire ranks of inferred template counts. In a later analysis, generation probabilities were computed with a VDJ recombination model fitted to out-of-frame rearrangements, and the resulting probabilities were checked against IGoR. A later analysis scored TCR-TCR, TCR-HLA and TCR-CMV co-occurrence with hypergeometric tests, applying a repertoire-size bias correction to TCR pairs. To estimate false discovery rates, a later analysis permuted the HLA or CMV assignments 20 times. A later analysis grouped co-occurring TCRs with DBSCAN, adding TCRdist sequence similarity when clustering within HLA-allele-positive subsets. Repertoires with fewer than 30,000 or more than 120,000 public chains were left out of co-occurrence clustering, as were five repertoires with anomalous nucleotide sharing. The clones in this table, taken by TCRdb from immuneACCESS, are in-frame only. Not every clone is retained; where verified, under half of the shortfall comes from an unresolved V gene, and the cause of the rest is unknown. D and trimming were read from the DNA, whereas the V and J calls and clone size are those reported in that table. The table kept for this sample lists some 200,000 clones. Approximately 0.74% of the sample is in the top ten clones.

The data belong to a study of cytomegalovirus exposure and HLA in healthy donors listed by TCRdb under 2017. Regarding the study in general: In an earlier analysis of roughly 590 of the donors, 250 to 300 Gb of sequence data and 95 million to 130 million unique TCR beta sequences from about 179 million T cells were reported. Alongside the repertoire data, information on donor age, sex, ethnicity and CMV serostatus was compiled. Using immunosequencing, the study profiled T cell repertoires from about 610 subjects and related those repertoires to cytomegalovirus serostatus. Because of strong linkage in the cohort, roughly 5 DR-DQ haplotypes were treated as single units for association and clustering. To predict cytomegalovirus infection status, the study brought together high-throughput TCR immunosequencing, statistical association of individual TCRs with disease status, and machine learning. A later analysis re-analyzed previously published TCR beta repertoires from 666 donors and added high-resolution HLA genotyping to study TCR occurrence patterns. Every discovery cohort repertoire had been produced on one sequencing platform. Across some 400 genotyped donors of the cohort, an average of about 220,000 unique TCR beta nucleotide sequences per donor were sequenced, and roughly 18% of those sequences were non-productive. In the later analysis, no new phenotypic data were used to find candidate immune exposures; instead, reliance was placed on TCR beta sequences and their occurrence across donors. Roughly 320 gigabases of sequencing data and around 85 million unique TCR sequences made up an early release that covered approximately 700 HLA-typed donors. Of the 398 genotyped donors, approximately 83% fell in the genetic ancestry cluster associated with self-reported Caucasian donors. Along with the roughly 610-subject first cohort, a separate validation cohort of over a hundred different subjects was used. An earlier analysis of roughly 600 of the donors used high-throughput TCR beta sequencing to judge whether each TCR beta V gene segment behaved as functional or pseudogenic. The study aimed to test whether signatures of past pathogen exposure could be identified by cataloging public T cell receptors. The number of typed donors differed by locus: roughly 629-640 for A, B, C, DRB1 and DQB1; approximately 530 for DQA1; 606 for DPA1; and about 450 for DPB1. A later genetic analysis used genome-wide SNP genotypes for about 60% of the 666 donors, treating that subset as a discovery cohort. Both class I and class II loci were covered by HLA typing, at four-digit resolution. General study outcomes and caveats: Because counts were too low, some 17 rarely observed V segments, including chromosome 9 orphons, were excluded from the earlier analysis of 587 of the donors. Because the 87-base-pair reads could not distinguish some IMGT-functional V segments, including TRBV6-2 and TRBV6-3, those segments were excluded. Linkage disequilibrium might explain the correlated functional status among segregating V segments, but an unknown experimental factor could not be excluded. The classifier was reported to diagnose cytomegalovirus status with high specificity and sensitivity in both the original and validation cohorts. According to a later analysis, TCR association rates differed among HLA loci, with DRB1 alleles showing the most associated TCRs and HLA-C alleles showing the fewest. Across donors, most TCR sequences were observed very rarely, whereas some public TCRs were present in many individuals. CMV serostatus was the only immune exposure information available for the cohort. In a later genetic analysis, fewer N-insertions in productive TCRs were reported among donors in an Asian-associated ancestry cluster than the roughly 710-donor mean. It was suggested by the authors that the approach could potentially be generalized to other disease states and immunological phenotypes. A total of fewer than 200 TCR beta chains were listed by the study as associated with cytomegalovirus. Roughly uniform sequencing depth across donors was assumed in presence/absence analyses, although this assumption may not hold. V-gene and J-gene trimming of TCR beta chains was associated with a missense DCLRE1C variant in a later genetic analysis, and the association was replicated in an independent cohort. A later analysis reported that several top co-occurrence clusters appeared linked to parvovirus B19, influenza, CMV and Epstein-Barr virus. An earlier analysis of 587 of the donors showed that most TCR beta V segments appeared in productive rearrangements either about 87% or about 30% of the time, which broadly matched IMGT annotations. The sequencing pipeline was judged likely to have produced a cluster of highly shared sequence variants as a technical artifact. Strong co-occurrence of HLA alleles, especially DR and DQ, made assigning TCR associations to individual alleles difficult. This cohort had only TCR beta chains sequenced, and the lack of alpha or paired-chain data limited which features could be detected. Because some donors lacked HLA typing at each locus, the association tests relied only on the typed subset. In a later analysis, HLA-associated TCR beta chains showed more clonal expansion and lower generation probabilities than non-associated chains that were equally common. In a later analysis, around 17,000 TCR beta sequences were associated with specific HLA alleles at a false discovery rate of 0.05. According to a later analysis, most CMV-associated TCR beta chains appeared to be HLA-restricted, and the HLA associations seemed to be driven largely by CMV exposure. A further reported finding was that TCR beta sequences accurately predicted the HLA-A and HLA-B alleles for most subjects in the first cohort. In vitro tests confirmed that a few of the cytomegalovirus-associated TCR beta chains recognize cytomegalovirus antigens.

The cohort consisted of fewer than 700 healthy bone marrow donors. Cohort members were all nominally healthy when sampled, although unrecorded immune exposures were likely present. The donor was CMV seronegative and was included in the group of several hundred seronegative cohort members. A peripheral blood sample was provided by each donor, and peripheral blood mononuclear cells were used for TCR beta sequencing. Genomic DNA was extracted from the blood cell samples with the Qiagen DNeasy Blood Extraction Kit. Here V drops 4 bases and J drops 1 base, and the junction holds 3 bases not matched to any gene. CDR1 and CDR2 were assigned from the germline V gene (reference sequence) as GTSNPN and SVGIG. From the cysteine through the phenylalanine, the CDR3 covers 14 amino acids. CDR3 DNA is the only sequence kept; it has 42 bases, read in frame from the first base.

The chain was built from TRBV30 and TRBJ2-3, and 9 bases in between align with TRBD2. The origin of this receptor is a boy younger than 18 in good health and CMV-seronegative. Sequenced material: PBMCs. In nucleotide form, the sequence is TGTGCCTGGACTGCTAGCGGGGGCACAGATACGCAGTATTTT. Protein translation: CAWTASGGTDTQYF. The reference TRBV30 and TRBJ2-3 proteins fill in what lies around the CDR3, so the full variable domain reads SQTIHQWPATLVQPVGSPLSLECTVEGTSNPNLYWYRQAAGRGLQLLFYSVGIGQISSEVPQNLSASRPQDRQFILSSKKLLLSDSGFYLCAWTASGGTDTQYFGPGTRLTVL.